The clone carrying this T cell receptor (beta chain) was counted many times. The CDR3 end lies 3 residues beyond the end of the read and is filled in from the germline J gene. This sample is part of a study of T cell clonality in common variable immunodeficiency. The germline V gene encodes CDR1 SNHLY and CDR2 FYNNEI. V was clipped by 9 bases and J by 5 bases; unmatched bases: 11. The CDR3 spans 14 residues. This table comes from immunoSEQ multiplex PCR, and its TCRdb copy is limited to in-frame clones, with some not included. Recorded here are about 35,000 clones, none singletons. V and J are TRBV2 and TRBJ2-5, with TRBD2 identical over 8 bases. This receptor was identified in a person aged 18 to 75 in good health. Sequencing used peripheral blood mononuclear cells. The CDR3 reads CASLSGRLSETQYF. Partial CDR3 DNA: TGTGCCAGTCTGAGCGGGAGACTATCTGAGACC. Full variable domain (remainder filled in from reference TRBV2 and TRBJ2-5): EPEVTQTPSHQVTQMGQEVILRCVPISNHLYFYWYRQILGQKVEFLVSFYNNEISEKSEIFDDQFSVERPDGSNFTLKIRSTKLEDSAMYFCASLSGRLSETQYFGPGTRLLVL.